The source of this TCR beta chain is a study of blood T cell repertoires in COVID-19 (dated by TCRdb to 2020 to 2022). Regarding the complete study: Collaborator samples came from the United States, Italy and Spain and covered acute and convalescent phases of COVID-19. The material from the prospective study consisted of cDNA or gDNA derived from T cells, B-cell-depleted T cells, or PBMCs. A freely available public database, intended as a resource for researchers studying the immune response to SARS-CoV-2, is where the repertoires were released. Nearly every sample came with metadata listing a de-identified subject ID, COVID-19 status, age in years and sex. Subjects who had been exposed to COVID-19, were actively infected with it, or had recovered from it provided the deeply sampled blood TCRbeta repertoires that made up the dataset. Where HLA class I and class II types were available, the types were taken from metadata supplied by the sample provider, not from assay-based typing. The samples were drawn from the first 160 participants of the ongoing ImmuneRACE study and from over a thousand subjects provided by 6 global collaborators.

TCRbeta CDR3 regions were amplified from genomic DNA by means of the immunoSEQ Assay, a bias-controlled multiplex PCR. Regarding the original processing steps: Nucleated cell counts per sample were estimated from amplification of reference gene primers within the assay. To quantify the absolute abundance of each unique TCRbeta CDR3 rearrangement, sequence reads were collapsed and filtered. For each sample, productive Simpson clonality was calculated by taking the square root of Simpson's diversity index across productive rearrangements. TCRdb mirrors the immuneACCESS table, restricted to in-frame sequences. Some clones are absent from its copies; in checked studies, under half trace to an unresolved V gene, and the reason for the others is unknown. V and J calls and clone size are those listed in that table; D and trimming were worked out from the DNA. This sample gives 190,000 or so clones in total; about 86% of them show up just once. The top ten hold around 7.5% of the sample.

Enrolling through a virtual design, the prospective study's participants ranged in age from roughly 18 to 90 years and lived across more than 20 United States geographic areas. Cohort assignment in the prospective study relied on participant-reported clinical history from a screening survey and a study questionnaire. For ImmuneRACE Cohort 3, a participant was defined as recovered based on two consecutive negative NP/OP PCR tests, clearance by a healthcare professional, or resolution of symptoms. In the prospective study, mobile phlebotomists collected whole blood, serum and a nasopharyngeal or oropharyngeal swab from each participant. Participants in the prospective study had the option to provide additional blood draws and questionnaires over a 2-month period. Blood samples from the prospective study were shipped frozen or at room temperature prior to DNA extraction. The investigation overall reported the following: The quantity of clinical and demographic metadata differed by source and by participant and was supplied without curation.

From a lookup of the germline V gene, CDR1 and CDR2 are ENHRY and SYGVKD. The CDR3 goes from the cysteine to the phenylalanine over 15 residues. CDR3 DNA is the only sequence kept; it has 45 bases, read in frame from the first base. The junction shows trimming of 5 bases on V and 0 bases on J, plus 8 bases between the germline ends. This clone has just one count. Its antigen is currently not known. No base quality values were provided; no much bigger clone lies one nucleotide off. Rearrangement joined TRBV10-3 to TRBJ2-6; TRBD1 is perhaps the D gene, given 5 matching bases. This sequence was found in a man aged 40-49 years who had recovered from COVID-19. Sequencing was carried out using PBMCs or T cells enriched from blood (not recorded which). The CDR3 reads as follows: CAISPGRSGANVLTF. The DNA is TGTGCCATCAGTCCAGGGCGCTCTGGGGCCAACGTCCTGACTTTC.